Listed here is a single T cell receptor (beta chain). The germline gives CDR1 SGHRS, CDR2 YFSETQ. CDR3 size: 15 residues. The trim removed 5 bases at V and 5 bases at J, leaving 12 bases unmatched. The record originates from a study of blood T cell repertoires in COVID-19. Study-level background: Whether acute or convalescent, the COVID-19 samples came from the United States, Italy and Spain. T cells, B-cell-depleted T cells, or PBMCs supplied cDNA or gDNA.

Method: immunoSEQ multiplex PCR; TCRdb's copy keeps in-frame clones and lacks some. The repertoire includes roughly 190,000 clones, 80% to 85% of them detected once, and approximately 2.4% sits in the top ten. The sample was peripheral blood. V and J are TRBV5-1 and TRBJ2-7; 8 positions agree with TRBD1. The TCR comes from a human donor with acute or convalescent COVID-19. The donor label of this sample is uncertain. DNA for the CDR3: TGCGCCAGCAGACCGGACAGGGCAAGAGGGGACGAGCAGTACTTC. This gives the protein CASRPDRARGDEQYF.